Sequencing of this T cell receptor (beta chain) was carried out in a study of T cell responses to AZD1222 COVID-19 vaccine. The table came from immunoSEQ multiplex PCR; TCRdb's copy has only in-frame clones and leaves some out. This table holds 35,000 to 55,000 clones, about 82% found once. Germline assignment: CDR1 SEHNR and CDR2 FQNEAQ (reference sequence). The CDR3 runs to 18 residues. Trimming took off 7 bases at V and 0 bases at J, with 22 bases between the two ends. Notes on the study in general: The donor group comprised mostly white British people and more females; the analysis possibly underestimated clonal diversity. The reported proportion of spike-specific TCRs targeting unmutated variant regions was nearly half. Two AZD1222 administrations were followed by greater Spike-specific TCR breadth and depth. Just a handful of AZD1222 recipients were seropositive at baseline.

About this clone itself: The antigen remains unidentified.

The sample in question was peripheral blood, obtained 28 days after the second dose of the MenACWY control vaccine. The sequence derives from an adult who received the MenACWY meningococcal vaccine as a control. The V gene is TRBV7-9, the J gene TRBJ1-3, with D perhaps TRBD1 (6 bases). CDR3 DNA sequence: TGTGCCAGCACCCCCCTTCCCGGGGGCACTCTCTCTGGAAACACCATATATTTT. Residues: CASTPLPGGTLSGNTIYF.